These 10 T cell receptor beta chains originate from one sample sequenced in a study of cytomegalovirus exposure and HLA in healthy donors. Assay used: immunoSEQ multiplex PCR; TCRdb lists only in-frame clones, some missing. The data contain a few hundred thousand clones, over 80% of them singletons. The sequencing input was PBMCs. The receptors stem from a woman aged 25 to 39 in good health and CMV-seropositive.

This clone was seen only a few times. CDR3 nucleotide sequence: TGTGCCATCACGACAGGCCCTAATGAAAAACTGTTTTTT. This gives the protein CAITTGPNEKLFF. The chain carries TRBV10-3 and TRBJ1-4, with D maybe TRBD1 (6 bases). CDR1 is ENHRY, CDR2 SYGVKD, per germline. There are 13 residues in the CDR3. Trimming stripped 7 bases from V and 3 bases from J, with 9 bases between.

This clone showed up just once. The chain uses TRBV5-1 and TRBJ2-7; D is undetermined. This CDR3 is built from 15 residues. Trimming shortened V by 4 bases and J by 3 bases, and 17 bases separated the two germline ends. Germline CDR1 SGHRS, CDR2 YFSETQ. The CDR3 is CASSTTTHGGYEQYF. CDR3 coding DNA: TGCGCCAGCAGCACCACCACTCACGGCGGCTACGAGCAGTACTTC.

V and J are TRBV10-3 and TRBJ2-7, with D uncertain. This CDR3 is built from 14 residues. Germline V gives CDR1 ENHRY, CDR2 SYGVKD. Deletions cut 3 bases from V and 5 bases from J, with 14 bases between. The DNA of the CDR3 is TGTGCCATCAGTGAAGACCTAGGTGGCGACGAGCAGTACTTC. It yields the protein CAISEDLGGDEQYF.

As for this clone: This sample includes further DNA sequences coding for the same CDR3. V and J are TRBV6-5 and TRBJ1-2; no clear D gene. V gave up 0 bases and J gave up 4 bases, with 3 bases separating them. This CDR3 region has 12 residues. Germline V gives CDR1 MNHEY, CDR2 SVGAGI. The CDR3 nucleotides read TGTGCCAGCAGTTACTCTGGCTATGGCTACACCTTC. The encoded protein is CASSYSGYGYTF.

V is TRBV19 and J is TRBJ1-1; D is possibly TRBD1 (5 bases). Germline assignment: CDR1 LNHDA and CDR2 SQIVND (reference sequence). V was pared by 6 bases and J by 7 bases, with 18 bases between. The CDR3 is made up of 14 amino acids. The CDR3 spells CASRTGTGTGEAFF. CDR3 DNA sequence: TGTGCCAGTAGAACGGGTACGGGAACAGGTGAAGCTTTCTTT.

V and J are TRBV5-1 and TRBJ2-7; TRBD1 is a possible D gene (5 bases). Trimming took 2 bases from V and 4 from J, leaving 10 bases between them. CDR1 is SGHRS, CDR2 YFSETQ, per germline. This CDR3 is 13 amino acids long. CDR3 region: CASSLRQNYEQYF. The CDR3 DNA sequence: TGCGCCAGCAGCTTACGACAGAATTACGAGCAGTACTTC.

This clone came up once. The chain employs TRBV2 and TRBJ1-5; 7 bases fit TRBD1. Germline CDR1 and CDR2: SNHLY and FYNNEI. The CDR3 covers 14 residues. The J segment lost 5 bases and the V segment lost 6 bases, leaving 7 bases of the junction unmatched. The CDR3 here is CASSRDRFYQPQHF. The CDR3 DNA reads TGTGCCAGCAGCCGGGACAGATTTTATCAGCCCCAGCATTTT.

J is TRBJ2-5 and V is TRBV11-2, with TRBD1 matching over 7 bases. This CDR3 contains 13 residues. The V gene's germline CDR1 is SGHAT and CDR2 FQNNGV. V was clipped by 5 bases and J by 5 bases; unmatched bases: 5. In DNA form, the CDR3 reads TGTGCCAGCAGCCTGGGACAGACCGAGACCCAGTACTTC. Translated, it gives CASSLGQTETQYF.

Of note for this clone: Other DNA sequences in this specimen translate into the identical CDR3. The V and J genes are TRBV5-1 and TRBJ2-5; the D gene is possibly TRBD1 (5 bases). Germline CDR1 SGHRS, CDR2 YFSETQ. The CDR3 extends over 13 amino acids. V was shortened by 2 bases and J by 3 bases, with 8 bases between the two germline ends. CDR3 sequence: CASSLGREETQYF. CDR3 DNA sequence: TGCGCCAGCAGCTTAGGCAGGGAAGAGACCCAGTACTTC.

The chain combines TRBV27 with TRBJ2-3; D might be TRBD1 (6 bases). The germline V gene has CDR1 MNHEY and CDR2 SMNVEV (reference sequence). Trimming pared 3 bases from V and 2 bases from J, leaving 30 bases between. The CDR3 runs 21 residues. The CDR3 nucleotides read TGTGCCAGCAGTTTTAGGGGACCTTTTTGGGAACAGGGTTCCACCACAGATACGCAGTATTTT. This translates into CASSFRGPFWEQGSTTDTQYF.